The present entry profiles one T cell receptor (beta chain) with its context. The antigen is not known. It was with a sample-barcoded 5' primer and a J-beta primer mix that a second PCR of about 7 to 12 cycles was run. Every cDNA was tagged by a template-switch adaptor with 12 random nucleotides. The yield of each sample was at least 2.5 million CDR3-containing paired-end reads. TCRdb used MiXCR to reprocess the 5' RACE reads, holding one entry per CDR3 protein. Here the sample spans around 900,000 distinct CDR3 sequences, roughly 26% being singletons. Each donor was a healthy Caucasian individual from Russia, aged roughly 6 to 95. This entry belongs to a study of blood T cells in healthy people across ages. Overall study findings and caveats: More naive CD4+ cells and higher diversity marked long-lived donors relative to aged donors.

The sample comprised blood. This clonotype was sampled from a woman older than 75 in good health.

The CDR3: CASSPGQTEAFF. As DNA, the CDR3 is TGTGCCAGCAGCCCGGGACAGACTGAAGCTTTCTTT. The V call is TRBV3-1, the J call TRBJ1-1; 7 nucleotides line up with TRBD1. Trimming cost V 4 bases and J 5 bases; bases outside gene matches: 1. CDR3 length equals 12 residues. In germline, CDR1 is LGHDT, CDR2 YNNKEL (reference sequence). The full variable domain, completed using reference TRBV3-1 and TRBJ1-1, is DTAVSQTPKYLVTQMGNDKSIKCEQNLGHDTMYWYKQDSKKFLKIMFSYNNKELIINETVPNRFSPKSPDKAHLNLHINSLELGDSAVYFCASSPGQTEAFFGQGTRLTVV.